This TCR beta chain comes out of a study of graft-versus-host responses after intestinal transplantation. Overall study results and limits: Peak GvH clone levels in circulation were associated with early post-transplant HvG declines.

The assay was immunoSEQ multiplex PCR, and TCRdb's table has in-frame clones only and misses some. The sample carries approximately 100,000 clones, 90% to 95% recorded once. About this clone itself: Its target is not known.

This CDR3 has 14 residues. The rearrangement links TRBV12-2 to TRBJ2-2; TRBD1, the table's D call, lacks a check against the DNA. TRBV12-2 is noted as a pseudogene. This specimen consisted of unstimulated CD8+ T cells sorted from spleen or lymph node cells, obtained before intestinal transplant. The origin of this receptor is a human donor who received an intestinal transplant. For the CDR3, the DNA is TGTGCAAGTCGCTCCCTGGGGGCCCCCGGGGAGCTGTTTTTT. Translating gives CASRSLGAPGELFF.